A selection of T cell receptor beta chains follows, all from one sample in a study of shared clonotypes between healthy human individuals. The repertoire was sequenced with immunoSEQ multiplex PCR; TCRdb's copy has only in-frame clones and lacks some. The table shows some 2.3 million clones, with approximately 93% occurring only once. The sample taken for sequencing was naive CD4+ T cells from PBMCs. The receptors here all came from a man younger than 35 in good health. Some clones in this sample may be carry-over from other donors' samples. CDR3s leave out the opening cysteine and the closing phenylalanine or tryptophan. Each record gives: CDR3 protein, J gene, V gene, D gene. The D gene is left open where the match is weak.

CDR3: ASSSTLDRDEQY
J: TRBJ2-7
V: TRBV5-1
D: TRBD1

CDR3: SARVPDTQY
J: TRBJ2-3
V: TRBV20-1
D: .

CDR3: ASTGGTSTDTQY
J: TRBJ2-3
V: TRBV5-1
D: TRBD2

CDR3: ASSPRDRGFPDTQY
J: TRBJ2-3
V: TRBV18
D: TRBD1

CDR3: ASSQTTGFNYGYT
J: TRBJ1-2
V: TRBV14
D: TRBD1

CDR3: ASSTPGTALSTIY
J: TRBJ1-3
V: TRBV28
D: .

CDR3: ASSEGSGRALSSSYNEQF
J: TRBJ2-1
V: TRBV6-1
D: TRBD2

CDR3: ASSLAGLGAYEQY
J: TRBJ2-7
V: TRBV7-2
D: .

CDR3: ASSRGTLGTDTQY
J: TRBJ2-3
V: TRBV27
D: .

CDR3: ASQPPQGFGYT
J: TRBJ1-2
V: TRBV28
D: .

CDR3: AINEREASDTQY
J: TRBJ2-3
V: TRBV10-3
D: TRBD2

CDR3: ASSLSGFGDEQY
J: TRBJ2-7
V: TRBV27
D: .

CDR3: ASSSRKGFYNEQF
J: TRBJ2-1
V: TRBV28
D: .

CDR3: AWRSMVSGKGSYNEQF
J: TRBJ2-1
V: TRBV30
D: TRBD2

CDR3: SAPGESGYT
J: TRBJ1-2
V: TRBV20-1
D: .

CDR3: ASSPSGRGNQPQH
J: TRBJ1-5
V: TRBV28
D: .

CDR3: ASSTPGQVSEQY
J: TRBJ2-7
V: TRBV5-5
D: TRBD1

CDR3: ASSLGAGGNSPLH
J: TRBJ1-6
V: TRBV7-9
D: TRBD1

CDR3: ASSLGPGSYEQY
J: TRBJ2-7
V: TRBV5-1
D: .

CDR3: ASSLVWTPTNEQY
J: TRBJ2-7
V: TRBV5-1
D: .

CDR3: ASKPPGTYEQY
J: TRBJ2-7
V: TRBV19
D: .

CDR3: ASSELYEQF
J: TRBJ2-1
V: TRBV6-1
D: .

CDR3: ASRVPGDTNTEAF
J: TRBJ1-1
V: TRBV28
D: .

CDR3: ASSGSGGSTYNEQF
J: TRBJ2-1
V: TRBV19
D: TRBD2

CDR3: ASSSQGGDQPQH
J: TRBJ1-5
V: TRBV5-1
D: TRBD1

CDR3: SVTGLGKDEQF
J: TRBJ2-1
V: TRBV29-1
D: TRBD2

CDR3: ASSALGAGGGYT
J: TRBJ1-2
V: TRBV9
D: .